This entry is about one T cell receptor (beta chain). Vbeta (60) and Jbeta (13) primers were used in the PCR. Sequenced by immunoSEQ multiplex PCR; TCRdb stores in-frame clones only, minus some. This table has under 250,000 clones, around 81% appearing once. The record originates from a study of cytomegalovirus exposure and HLA in healthy donors. The CDR3 has 15 residues. V lost 5 bases and J lost 8, with 18 bases in between. Germline V CDR1 and CDR2: MDHEN, SYDVKM. Sequenced sample: PBMCs. This chain connects TRBV28 to TRBJ1-4; TRBD1 is a possible D gene (5 bases). The TCR originated in a woman aged 55-70 years in good health and CMV-seropositive. The CDR3 DNA reads as TGTGCCAGCAGTGGGGGGGGGTTGCAAAGGGAAAAACTGTTTTTT. Translation gives CASSGGGLQREKLFF.